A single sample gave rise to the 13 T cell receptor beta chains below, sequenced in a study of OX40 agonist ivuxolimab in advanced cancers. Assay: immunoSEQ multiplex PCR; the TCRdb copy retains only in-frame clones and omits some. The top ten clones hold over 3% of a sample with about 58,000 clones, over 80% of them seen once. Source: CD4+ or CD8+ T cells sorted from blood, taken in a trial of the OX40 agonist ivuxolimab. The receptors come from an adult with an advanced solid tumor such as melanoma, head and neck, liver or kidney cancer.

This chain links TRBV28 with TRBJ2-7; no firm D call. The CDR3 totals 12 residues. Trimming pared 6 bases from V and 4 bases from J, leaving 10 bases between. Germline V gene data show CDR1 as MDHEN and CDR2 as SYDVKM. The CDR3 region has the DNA TGTGCCAGCAGGTCTGGTGGGTACGAGCAGTACTTC. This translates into CASRSGGYEQYF.

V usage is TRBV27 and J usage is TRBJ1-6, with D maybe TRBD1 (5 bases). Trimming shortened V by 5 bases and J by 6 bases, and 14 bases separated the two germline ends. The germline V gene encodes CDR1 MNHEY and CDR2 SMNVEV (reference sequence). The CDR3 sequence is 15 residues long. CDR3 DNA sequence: TGTGCCAGCAGTCCCGCGGGGGGAATTAATTCACCCCTCCACTTT. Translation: CASSPAGGINSPLHF.

The CDR3 is CAVRELPSTDTQYF. CDR3 bases: TGCGCCGTCAGGGAACTACCAAGCACAGATACGCAGTATTTT. The chain employs TRBV23-1 and TRBJ2-3, with a weak D call TRBD1 (5 bases). TRBV23-1 is flagged as an ORF with uncertain function. V lost 11 bases, J lost 0 bases, and 15 bases lay in between. This CDR3 has 14 residues.

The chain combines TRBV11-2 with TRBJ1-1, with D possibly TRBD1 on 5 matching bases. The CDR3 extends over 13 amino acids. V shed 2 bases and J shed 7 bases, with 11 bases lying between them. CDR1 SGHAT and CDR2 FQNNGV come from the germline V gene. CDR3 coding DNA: TGTGCCAGCAGCTTAATTGGGGGAAATGAAGCTTTCTTT. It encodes CASSLIGGNEAFF.

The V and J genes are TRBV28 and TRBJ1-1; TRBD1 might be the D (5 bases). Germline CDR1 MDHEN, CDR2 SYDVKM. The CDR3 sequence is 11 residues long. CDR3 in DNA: TGTGGAATTCTCGGGGCCACTGAAGCTTTCTTT. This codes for CGILGATEAFF.

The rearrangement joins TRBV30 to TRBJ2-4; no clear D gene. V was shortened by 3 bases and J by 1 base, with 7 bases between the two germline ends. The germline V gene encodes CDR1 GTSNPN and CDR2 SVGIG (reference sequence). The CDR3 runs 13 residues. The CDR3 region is CAWRSSAKNIQYF. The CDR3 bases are TGTGCCTGGAGATCCAGCGCCAAAAACATTCAGTACTTC.

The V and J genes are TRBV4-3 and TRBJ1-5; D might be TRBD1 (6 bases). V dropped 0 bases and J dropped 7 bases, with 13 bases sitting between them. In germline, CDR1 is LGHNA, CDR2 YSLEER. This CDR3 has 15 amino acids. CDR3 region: CASSQDPGGRQPQHF. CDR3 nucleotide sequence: TGCGCCAGCAGCCAAGATCCGGGGGGCAGACAGCCCCAGCATTTT.

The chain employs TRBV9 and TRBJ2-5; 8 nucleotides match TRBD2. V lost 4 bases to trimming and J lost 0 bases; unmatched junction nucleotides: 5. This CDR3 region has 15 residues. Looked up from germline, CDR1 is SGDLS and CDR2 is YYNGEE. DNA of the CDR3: TGTGCCAGCAGCCCAAGACTAGCGCACCAAGAGACCCAGTACTTC. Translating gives CASSPRLAHQETQYF.

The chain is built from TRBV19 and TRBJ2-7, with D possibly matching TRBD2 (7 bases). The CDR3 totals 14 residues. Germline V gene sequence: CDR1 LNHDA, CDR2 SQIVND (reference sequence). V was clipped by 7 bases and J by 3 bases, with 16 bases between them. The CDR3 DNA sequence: TGTGCCAGTAAGGGTCCGGGGGGCCACTACGAGCAGTACTTC. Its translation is CASKGPGGHYEQYF.

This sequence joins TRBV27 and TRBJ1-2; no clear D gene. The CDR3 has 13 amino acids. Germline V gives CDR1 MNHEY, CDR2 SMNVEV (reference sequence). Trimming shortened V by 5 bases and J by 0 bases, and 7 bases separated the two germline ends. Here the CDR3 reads CASSEQTNYGYTF. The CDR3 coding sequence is TGTGCCAGCAGTGAACAGACTAACTATGGCTACACCTTC.

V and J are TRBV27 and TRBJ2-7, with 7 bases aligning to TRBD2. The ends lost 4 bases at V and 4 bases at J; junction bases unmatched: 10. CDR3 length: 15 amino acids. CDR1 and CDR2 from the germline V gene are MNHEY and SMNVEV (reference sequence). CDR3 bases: TGTGCCAGCAGTTCCGAGCGGGGAGGGTGGTACGAGCAGTACTTC. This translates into CASSSERGGWYEQYF.

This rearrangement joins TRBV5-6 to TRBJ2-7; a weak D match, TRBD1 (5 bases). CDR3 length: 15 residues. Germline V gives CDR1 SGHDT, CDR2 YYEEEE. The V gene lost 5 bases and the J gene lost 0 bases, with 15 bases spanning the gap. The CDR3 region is CASSIGQGSSYEQYF. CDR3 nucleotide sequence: TGTGCCAGCAGTATTGGGCAGGGCTCCTCCTACGAGCAGTACTTC.

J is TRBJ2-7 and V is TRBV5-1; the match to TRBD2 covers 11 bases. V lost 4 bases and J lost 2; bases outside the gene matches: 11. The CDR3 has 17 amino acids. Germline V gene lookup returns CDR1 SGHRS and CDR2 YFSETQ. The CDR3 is CASSPGLAESQAYEQYF. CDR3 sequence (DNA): TGCGCCAGCAGCCCGGGACTAGCGGAGAGTCAAGCCTACGAGCAGTACTTC.